The next 32 T cell receptor beta chains were all read from a single sample in a study of memory CD4+ T cells and cytomegalovirus serostatus. The sort gate was single viable CD3+CD4+CD8-CD45RO+ cells for memory CD4+ T cells. Assay used: immunoSEQ multiplex PCR; TCRdb lists only in-frame clones, some missing. The repertoire holds some 56,000 clones, with about 81% as singletons. Sequencing was performed on memory CD4+ T cells from blood. The receptor source for this set is an adult in good health and CMV-seronegative.

The chain carries TRBV29-1 and TRBJ2-3; 8 nucleotides match TRBD2. Germline loops: CDR1 SQVTM, CDR2 ANQGSEA. There are 15 residues in the CDR3. Trimming took 4 bases from V and 1 from J; bases not matched to a gene: 7. The CDR3 protein is CSVAGGGHRTDTQYF. In nucleotides, the CDR3 is TGCAGCGTTGCGGGGGGGGGCCACCGCACAGATACGCAGTATTTT.

CDR3 region: CASSFPGDTDTQYF. The CDR3 DNA reads TGTGCCAGCAGCTTTCCCGGGGACACAGATACGCAGTATTTT. The chain couples TRBV5-4 to TRBJ2-3; possible D gene TRBD2, 5 bases. V lost 2 bases to trimming and J lost 2 bases, with 9 bases between them. The germline V gene encodes CDR1 SGHNT and CDR2 YYREEE (reference sequence). CDR3 size: 14 residues.

The chain links TRBV11-1 to TRBJ2-3, with 7 positions matching TRBD2. In germline, CDR1 is SGHAT, CDR2 FQDESV (reference sequence). The J segment lost 4 bases and the V segment lost 1 base, leaving 2 bases of the junction unmatched. The CDR3 has 14 amino acids. This chain's CDR3 is CASSLDRGADTQYF. The CDR3 coding sequence is TGTGCCAGCAGCTTAGATCGGGGGGCAGATACGCAGTATTTT.

The V gene is TRBV9, the J gene TRBJ2-7, with 8 bases matching TRBD1. This CDR3 region has 15 residues. Germline V lookup: CDR1 SGDLS, CDR2 YYNGEE. V lost 2 bases and J lost 5; bases outside the gene matches: 9. The CDR3: CASSVGQATSDEQYF. CDR3 DNA sequence: TGTGCCAGCAGCGTGGGACAGGCCACCAGCGACGAGCAGTACTTC.

This clone was seen once. This chain uses TRBV28 with TRBJ1-2, with TRBD1 matching 8 bases. The junction had 7 bases not matched to a gene; V was cut back by 8 bases and J by 8 bases. The CDR3 has 12 amino acids. Germline CDR1 and CDR2: MDHEN and SYDVKM. The CDR3 reads CASGKTGEGYTF. The CDR3 DNA follows: TGTGCCAGCGGGAAGACAGGGGAAGGCTACACCTTC.

This rearrangement joins TRBV19 to TRBJ2-2; TRBD1 matches at 7 bases. With 6 bases clipped from V and 3 bases from J, the junction kept 4 bases outside the gene matches. The CDR3 covers 14 residues. Germline-derived CDR1 and CDR2 are LNHDA and SQIVND (reference sequence). The CDR3 sequence is CASRKGADTGELFF. Written as DNA, the CDR3 is TGTGCCAGTAGGAAGGGGGCGGACACCGGGGAGCTGTTTTTT.

This chain joins TRBV4-2 and TRBJ1-1, with no clear D. The CDR3 contains 15 residues. With 1 base removed from V and 5 bases from J, the gap between germline ends came to 14 bases. The germline CDR1 and CDR2 sequences are LGHNA and YNFKEQ. The CDR3 here is CASSQALLFGTEAFF. In DNA form, the CDR3 reads TGTGCCAGCAGCCAAGCTCTCCTTTTCGGAACTGAAGCTTTCTTT.

This clone was seen only once. V and J are TRBV6-5 and TRBJ1-1; no clear D. Trimming removed 8 bases at V and 4 bases at J, with 17 bases between. Per germline, CDR1 MNHEY and CDR2 SVGAGI. The length of the CDR3 is 14 residues. Here the CDR3 DNA reads TGTGCCAGCTCCCCGCGGGGAGGGAGCACTGAAGCTTTCTTT. Amino acid sequence: CASSPRGGSTEAFF.

V and J are TRBV7-2 and TRBJ2-3; perhaps TRBD2 as D (7 bases). Germline V gives CDR1 SGHTA, CDR2 FQGNSA. Deletions cut 1 base from V and 5 bases from J, with 19 bases between. The CDR3 sequence is 17 residues long. CDR3 region: CASSLVIRGARGDTQYF. The DNA for the CDR3 is TGTGCCAGCAGCTTAGTGATTCGGGGGGCGCGTGGAGATACGCAGTATTTT.

This chain uses TRBV15 with TRBJ2-5; D is unresolved. The germline gives CDR1 LNHNV, CDR2 YYDKDF (reference sequence). V dropped 0 bases and J dropped 2 bases, with 7 bases sitting between them. The CDR3 is 14 amino acids. The CDR3 spells CATSREIGQETQYF. The CDR3 DNA reads TGTGCCACCAGCAGAGAGATCGGTCAAGAGACCCAGTACTTC. The variable domain in full, completed from reference TRBV15 and TRBJ2-5, reads DAMVIQNPRYQVTQFGKPVTLSCSQTLNHNVMYWYQQKSSQAPKLLFHYYDKDFNNEADTPDNFQSRRPNTSFCFLDIRSPGLGDTAMYLCATSREIGQETQYFGPGTRLLVL.

The chain employs TRBV27 and TRBJ2-3; 12 bases map to TRBD1. CDR1 and CDR2 (germline): MNHEY, SMNVEV (reference sequence). Germline trimming cut 2 bases from V and 1 base from J; bases unmatched to any gene: 4. The CDR3 is 17 residues long. The CDR3 region has the DNA TGTGCCAGCAGTTTAGCCGGGACAGGGGGCCGCACAGATACGCAGTATTTT. Encoded protein: CASSLAGTGGRTDTQYF.

This chain uses TRBV14 with TRBJ2-3, with D possibly matching TRBD2 (5 bases). V lost 5 bases, J lost 10 bases, and 10 bases lay in between. Per germline, CDR1 SGHDN and CDR2 FVKESK. There are 11 residues in the CDR3. The chain's CDR3 is CASSARAAQYF. The CDR3 bases are TGTGCCAGCAGCGCTAGAGCGGCGCAGTATTTT.

The sample holds one count of this clone. CDR3 protein: CASSSVYGYTF. The CDR3 DNA reads TGTGCCAGCAGTTCCGTCTATGGCTACACCTTC. The chain recombines TRBV28 with TRBJ1-2; D unclear. The CDR3 has 11 residues. The germline gives CDR1 MDHEN, CDR2 SYDVKM. The V and J ends lost 4 bases and 4 bases respectively, with 4 bases between them.

This chain links TRBV6-5 with TRBJ1-1; D perhaps matches TRBD1 (5 bases). Trimming cost V 2 bases and J 0 bases, with 7 bases left between them. Per germline, CDR1 MNHEY and CDR2 SVGAGI. The CDR3 loop spans 14 amino acids. CDR3 DNA sequence: TGTGCCAGCAGTTACGGGACGTTGAACACTGAAGCTTTCTTT. This gives the protein CASSYGTLNTEAFF.

The gene calls are TRBV19 and TRBJ1-1; 7 nucleotides match TRBD1. Trimming removed 4 bases from V and 5 bases from J; junction bases left unmatched: 7. The CDR3 is 14 residues long. The germline gives CDR1 LNHDA, CDR2 SQIVND (reference sequence). The CDR3: CASSTRDRYTEAFF. The CDR3 nucleotides read TGTGCCAGTAGTACACGGGACAGATATACTGAAGCTTTCTTT.

CDR3 protein: CASRVLDTGELFF. The CDR3 DNA reads as TGTGCCAGTAGGGTATTGGACACCGGGGAGCTGTTTTTT. The V gene is TRBV19, the J gene TRBJ2-2, with D hard to call. V was pared by 6 bases and J by 3 bases, with 8 bases between. In germline, CDR1 is LNHDA, CDR2 SQIVND (reference sequence). This CDR3 contains 13 residues.

The V and J genes are TRBV20-1 and TRBJ2-3, with D unclear. Germline CDR1 is DFQATT and CDR2 is SNEGSKA (reference sequence). CDR3 length: 11 residues. The V end was cut by 0 bases, the J end by 8 bases, with 6 bases between. This CDR3 reads CSARDGATQYF. CDR3 DNA sequence: TGCAGTGCTAGAGATGGCGCTACGCAGTATTTT.

This clone appeared once. The chain has TRBV6-1 and TRBJ2-7; perhaps TRBD1 as D (6 bases). The germline V gene encodes CDR1 MNHNS and CDR2 SASEGT. Trimming took 4 bases from V and 6 from J, leaving 13 bases between them. This CDR3 region has 13 residues. The CDR3 bases are TGTGCCAGCAGTGTTTGGGGGCGCGCCGAGCAGTACTTC. It specifies CASSVWGRAEQYF.

The V call is TRBV5-4, the J call TRBJ2-4; D call uncertain. CDR1 is SGHNT and CDR2 is YYREEE in the germline V gene (reference sequence). Trimming removed 7 bases from V and 6 bases from J, with 14 bases in between. The length of the CDR3 is 13 residues. The CDR3 DNA is TGTGCCAGCCGCCCCCCGGGCGGAAACATTCAGTACTTC. Amino acids: CASRPPGGNIQYF.

The chain carries TRBV5-1 and TRBJ2-1, with unresolved D. There are 16 residues in the CDR3. V gave up 0 bases and J gave up 0 bases, with 10 bases separating them. Germline V gene data show CDR1 as SGHRS and CDR2 as YFSETQ. CDR3 protein: CASSLDSTNSYNEQFF. In DNA form, the CDR3 reads TGCGCCAGCAGCTTGGATTCGACGAACTCCTACAATGAGCAGTTCTTC.

The table lists this clone with a count of one. The genes are TRBV28 and TRBJ2-6; D not certain. V gave up 6 bases and J gave up 4 bases, with 10 bases separating them. The CDR3 length is 14 residues. From germline, CDR1 is MDHEN and CDR2 SYDVKM. Written as DNA, the CDR3 is TGTGCCAGCAGCTCGACTGGGGGGGCCAACGTCCTGACTTTC. Protein product: CASSSTGGANVLTF.

The J gene is TRBJ2-5, the V gene TRBV10-3, with D tentatively TRBD2 (5 bases). Germline V gene sequence: CDR1 ENHRY, CDR2 SYGVKD. This CDR3 spans 14 amino acids. Trimming took 2 bases from V and 1 from J, leaving 8 bases between them. For the CDR3, the DNA is TGTGCCATCAGTGAGCGGGGTCCCCAAGAGACCCAGTACTTC. Encoded protein: CAISERGPQETQYF.

Concerning this clone itself: In the same sample, other DNA sequences code for this CDR3. This chain links TRBV30 with TRBJ1-1; D ambiguous. This CDR3 is built from 12 residues. The V gene lost 4 bases and the J gene lost 0 bases, with 6 bases spanning the gap. The germline CDR1 and CDR2 sequences are GTSNPN and SVGIG (reference sequence). DNA for the CDR3: TGTGCCTGGAAACCGATGAACACTGAAGCTTTCTTT. Residues: CAWKPMNTEAFF.

The chain employs TRBV9 and TRBJ2-1, with D possibly being TRBD1 or TRBD2 (5 bases each). Trimming removed 0 bases from V and 0 bases from J, with 7 bases in between. The CDR3 consists of 15 residues. Looked up from germline, CDR1 is SGDLS and CDR2 is YYNGEE. The CDR3 DNA sequence: TGTGCCAGCAGCGTAGGGGGGATCTCCTACAATGAGCAGTTCTTC. Translating it yields CASSVGGISYNEQFF. The whole variable domain, remainder taken from reference TRBV9 and TRBJ2-1, is DSGVTQTPKHLITATGQRVTLRCSPRSGDLSVYWYQQSLDQGLQFLIQYYNGEERAKGNILERFSAQQFPDLHSELNLSSLELGDSALYFCASSVGGISYNEQFFGPGTRLTVL.

The gene calls are TRBV4-3 and TRBJ2-1; D may be TRBD1 (7 bases). From germline, CDR1 is LGHNA and CDR2 YSLEER. The CDR3 loop spans 16 amino acids. V was cut by 0 bases and J by 5 bases, with 14 bases left in between. CDR3 loop: CASSQDAGQRNNEQFF. The CDR3 DNA sequence: TGCGCCAGCAGCCAAGATGCGGGACAGAGAAACAATGAGCAGTTCTTC.

The chain is built from TRBV13 and TRBJ2-4; TRBD1 matches 7 bases. J lost 5 bases, V lost 5 bases, and 6 bases had no gene match. CDR1 is PRHDT and CDR2 is FYEKMQ in the germline V gene (reference sequence). This CDR3 spans 14 amino acids. The CDR3 reads CASSRGQAQNIQYF. CDR3 sequence (DNA): TGTGCCAGCAGCCGAGGACAGGCTCAAAACATTCAGTACTTC.

The CDR3 sequence is CASSQGRGGAYDTQYF. CDR3 nucleotides: TGTGCCAGCAGCCAAGGAAGGGGGGGGGCTTACGATACGCAGTATTTT. The gene calls are TRBV4-2 and TRBJ2-3; D might be TRBD2 (7 bases). The CDR3 runs to 16 residues. With 1 base removed from V and 6 bases from J, the gap between germline ends came to 17 bases. Germline assignment: CDR1 LGHNA and CDR2 YNFKEQ.

This clone was picked up one time. J is TRBJ2-1 and V is TRBV7-9; 11 bases match TRBD2. Germline V gene sequence: CDR1 SEHNR, CDR2 FQNEAQ (reference sequence). Trimming cost V 5 bases and J 4 bases; bases outside gene matches: 7. The CDR3 spans 16 residues. In nucleotides, the CDR3 is TGTGCCAGCAGCCCCCTGACTAGCGGGGTTTACAATGAGCAGTTCTTC. It translates to CASSPLTSGVYNEQFF.

The V call is TRBV4-1, the J call TRBJ2-5; 13 bases align to TRBD2. Germline-derived CDR1 and CDR2 are MGHRA and YSYEKL. The trim removed 4 bases at V and 7 bases at J, leaving 0 bases unmatched. The CDR3 has 13 amino acids. This CDR3 is CASSRTSGGTQYF. Written as DNA, the CDR3 is TGCGCCAGCAGCCGGACTAGCGGGGGGACCCAGTACTTC.

The V and J genes are TRBV5-6 and TRBJ1-2; 8 nucleotides agree with TRBD1. J gave up 6 bases and V 0 bases, and 16 bases lay outside the gene matches. CDR1 and CDR2 (germline): SGHDT, YYEEEE. This CDR3 is 18 amino acids long. The CDR3 bases are TGTGCCAGCAGCTTGGGACTGGACAGGGATTTTCTAGGGGATGGCTACACCTTC. Residues: CASSLGLDRDFLGDGYTF.

The genes are TRBV7-9 and TRBJ1-1; D perhaps matches TRBD1 (6 bases). The CDR3 covers 12 residues. Trimming cost V 7 bases and J 3 bases, with 9 bases left between them. CDR1 is SEHNR, CDR2 FQNEAQ, per germline (reference sequence). CDR3 residues: CASTTGYTEAFF. For the CDR3, the DNA is TGTGCCAGCACTACAGGGTACACTGAAGCTTTCTTT.

The sample holds one count of this clone. This chain connects TRBV7-3 to TRBJ1-3; possible D gene TRBD1, 5 bases. The CDR3 runs 16 residues. Trimming cost V 1 base and J 0 bases, with 10 bases left between them. From germline, CDR1 is SGHTA and CDR2 FQGTGA. The chain's CDR3 is CASSLNSGFSGNTIYF. The CDR3 region has the DNA TGTGCCAGCAGCTTAAATTCAGGGTTCTCTGGAAACACCATATATTTT.